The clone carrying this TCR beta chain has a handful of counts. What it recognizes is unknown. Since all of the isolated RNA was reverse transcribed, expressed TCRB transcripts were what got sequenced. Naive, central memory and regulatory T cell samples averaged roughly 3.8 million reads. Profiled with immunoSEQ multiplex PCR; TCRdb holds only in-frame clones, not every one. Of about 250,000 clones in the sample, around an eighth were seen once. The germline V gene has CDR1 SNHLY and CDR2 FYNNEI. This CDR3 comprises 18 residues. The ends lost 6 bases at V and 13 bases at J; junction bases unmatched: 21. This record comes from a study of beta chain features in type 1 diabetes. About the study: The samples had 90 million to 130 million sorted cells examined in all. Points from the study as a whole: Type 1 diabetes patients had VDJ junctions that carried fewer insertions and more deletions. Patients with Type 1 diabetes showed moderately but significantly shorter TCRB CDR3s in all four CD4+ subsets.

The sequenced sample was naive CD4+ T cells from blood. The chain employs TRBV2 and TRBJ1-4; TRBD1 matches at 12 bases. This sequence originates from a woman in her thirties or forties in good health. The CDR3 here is CASSRSASGTGGPPRLFF. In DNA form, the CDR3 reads TGTGCCAGCAGCCGAAGCGCCTCCGGGACAGGGGGCCCACCTAGACTGTTTTTT.